The rows below give T cell receptor beta chains drawn from one sample of a study of immune evolution from preneoplasia to lung adenocarcinoma. Method: immunoSEQ multiplex PCR; TCRdb's copy keeps in-frame clones and lacks some. This table holds over 1,000 clones, 84% found once. The sequenced material came from FFPE adjacent normal lung tissue. The receptors stem from a person in their 60s with lung adenocarcinoma. CDR3s include the opening cysteine and the closing phenylalanine or tryptophan. A D gene is named only where the DNA matches it firmly. Where a row states a size, it is once, few, many or the class of an expanded clone; other rows omit it.

CDR3 protein: CASSFLQGTGELFF; CDR3 DNA: TGCGCCAGCAGCTTCCTCCAGGGCACCGGGGAGCTGTTTTTT; J gene: TRBJ2-2; D gene: -; V gene: TRBV5-1; clone size: -
CDR3 protein: CASSPPLTDTQYF; CDR3 DNA: TGTGCCAGCTCACCACCGCTTACAGATACGCAGTATTTT; J gene: TRBJ2-3; D gene: -; V gene: TRBV18; clone size: -
CDR3 protein: CASTLAGGYNEQFF; CDR3 DNA: TGCGCCAGCACCCTAGCGGGGGGATACAATGAGCAGTTCTTC; J gene: TRBJ2-1; D gene: TRBD2; V gene: TRBV5-1; clone size: -
CDR3 protein: CASSPTGPGTQYF; CDR3 DNA: TGTGCCAGCAGTCCGACAGGTCCCGGGACCCAGTACTTC; J gene: TRBJ2-5; D gene: -; V gene: TRBV2; clone size: -
CDR3 protein: CASSHQPESSYNSPLHF; CDR3 DNA: TGTGCCAGCAGTCACCAGCCTGAAAGCTCCTATAATTCACCCCTCCACTTT; J gene: TRBJ1-6; D gene: -; V gene: TRBV28; clone size: once
CDR3 protein: CASSNGQGTYYEQYF; CDR3 DNA: TGTGCCAGCAGTAACGGACAGGGCACATACTACGAGCAGTACTTC; J gene: TRBJ2-7; D gene: TRBD1; V gene: TRBV6-1; clone size: -
CDR3 protein: CASRKVDSGANVLTF; CDR3 DNA: TGTGCCAGCAGAAAAGTGGACTCTGGGGCCAACGTCCTGACTTTC; J gene: TRBJ2-6; D gene: -; V gene: TRBV27; clone size: -
CDR3 protein: CASSLVGTDEKLFF; CDR3 DNA: TGTGCCAGCAGCTTAGTGGGGACTGATGAAAAACTGTTTTTT; J gene: TRBJ1-4; D gene: -; V gene: TRBV7-9; clone size: -
CDR3 protein: CASKESYEQYF; CDR3 DNA: TGTGCCAGCAAGGAATCCTACGAGCAGTACTTC; J gene: TRBJ2-7; D gene: -; V gene: TRBV2; clone size: -
CDR3 protein: CASSPTDRTPADTGELFF; CDR3 DNA: TGTGCCAGCAGCCCTACCGACAGGACCCCCGCGGACACCGGGGAGCTGTTTTTT; J gene: TRBJ2-2; D gene: -; V gene: TRBV9; clone size: -
CDR3 protein: CASTSTSTNEKLFF; CDR3 DNA: TGTGCCAGCACCTCGACCTCAACTAATGAAAAACTGTTTTTT; J gene: TRBJ1-4; D gene: -; V gene: TRBV28; clone size: -
CDR3 protein: CAWSGPGQGTQYF; CDR3 DNA: TGTGCCTGGAGTGGGCCGGGGCAAGGGACCCAGTACTTC; J gene: TRBJ2-5; D gene: -; V gene: TRBV30; clone size: -
CDR3 protein: CAHGTRKHF; CDR3 DNA: TGTGCCCACGGGACAAGAAAACACTTC; J gene: TRBJ2-5; D gene: -; V gene: TRBV30; clone size: -
CDR3 protein: CASRWGQGSADTQYF; CDR3 DNA: TGTGCCAGTCGATGGGGACAGGGATCGGCAGATACGCAGTATTTT; J gene: TRBJ2-3; D gene: TRBD1; V gene: TRBV6-5; clone size: once
CDR3 protein: CASNTLAGGRTGELFF; CDR3 DNA: TGTGCCAGCAACACACTAGCGGGGGGGCGCACCGGGGAGCTGTTTTTT; J gene: TRBJ2-2; D gene: TRBD2; V gene: TRBV6-6; clone size: once
CDR3 protein: CAWDRKNTEAFF; CDR3 DNA: TGTGCCTGGGACAGAAAGAACACTGAAGCTTTCTTT; J gene: TRBJ1-1; D gene: -; V gene: TRBV30; clone size: -
CDR3 protein: CASSQVTSGDSETQYF; CDR3 DNA: TGTGCCAGCAGCCAAGTCACTAGCGGGGACTCCGAGACCCAGTACTTC; J gene: TRBJ2-5; D gene: TRBD2; V gene: TRBV4-2; clone size: -
CDR3 protein: CASGPPLRTGNPYEQYF; CDR3 DNA: TGTGCTAGTGGTCCCCCCCTCCGGACAGGGAACCCCTACGAGCAGTACTTC; J gene: TRBJ2-7; D gene: TRBD1; V gene: TRBV12-5; clone size: once
CDR3 protein: CASSYDTGSYEQYF; CDR3 DNA: TGTGCCAGCAGTTACGACACAGGCTCCTACGAGCAGTACTTC; J gene: TRBJ2-7; D gene: -; V gene: TRBV6-6; clone size: -